These T cell receptor beta chains were read from a single sample in a study of cytomegalovirus exposure and HLA in healthy donors. Only in-frame clones appear in the TCRdb table, and some are missing; sequencing was by immunoSEQ multiplex PCR. The data show 140,000 to 150,000 clones, with 87% seen just once and roughly 4.8% held by the top ten. Specimen: PBMCs. The source is a man aged 18-30 years in good health and CMV-seropositive. The CDR3 runs from the conserved cysteine through the conserved F or W. A D gene is named only where the DNA matches it firmly. Clone sizes are given selectively: once, few, many, or a class where the clone is expanded.

CDR3 protein: CASSPGAGMPYGYTF
CDR3 DNA: TGTGCCAGCAGCCCAGGGGCTGGGATGCCCTATGGCTACACCTTC
D gene: .
clone size: .
V gene: TRBV7-2
J gene: TRBJ1-2

CDR3 protein: CASSDASSGRVIQYF
CDR3 DNA: TGTGCCAGCAGCGACGCCAGTAGCGGGCGTGTCATTCAGTACTTC
D gene: TRBD2
clone size: few
V gene: TRBV6-4
J gene: TRBJ2-4

CDR3 protein: CASSLGLAEIYEQYF
CDR3 DNA: TGTGCCAGCAGCTTAGGACTAGCGGAAATTTACGAGCAGTACTTC
D gene: TRBD2
clone size: .
V gene: TRBV11-2
J gene: TRBJ2-7

CDR3 protein: CASSLNRLAGRDEQFF
CDR3 DNA: TGTGCCAGCAGCCTTAATCGACTAGCGGGGAGGGATGAGCAGTTCTTC
D gene: TRBD2
clone size: .
V gene: TRBV5-5
J gene: TRBJ2-1

CDR3 protein: CASSSTGTTISGYTF
CDR3 DNA: TGTGCCAGCTCATCAACCGGGACAACGATTTCTGGCTACACCTTC
D gene: .
clone size: .
V gene: TRBV18
J gene: TRBJ1-2

CDR3 protein: CATSARLAGRYNEQFF
CDR3 DNA: TGTGCCACCAGCGCTCGACTAGCGGGGAGATACAATGAGCAGTTCTTC
D gene: TRBD2
clone size: .
V gene: TRBV15
J gene: TRBJ2-1

CDR3 protein: CASSPTRGWGQPQHF
CDR3 DNA: TGTGCCAGCTCACCAACCAGGGGCTGGGGGCAGCCCCAGCATTTT
D gene: .
clone size: .
V gene: TRBV18
J gene: TRBJ1-5

CDR3 protein: CASSLVGWGAGANVLTF
CDR3 DNA: TGTGCCAGCAGCTTAGTAGGTTGGGGGGCTGGGGCCAACGTCCTGACTTTC
D gene: .
clone size: .
V gene: TRBV7-9
J gene: TRBJ2-6

CDR3 protein: CASSRAVGGTEAFF
CDR3 DNA: TGTGCCAGCAGCCGCGCCGTCGGGGGGACTGAAGCTTTCTTT
D gene: .
clone size: .
V gene: TRBV14
J gene: TRBJ1-1

CDR3 protein: CASRLGSNQPQHF
CDR3 DNA: TGTGCCAGTAGACTGGGCAGCAATCAGCCCCAGCATTTT
D gene: .
clone size: .
V gene: TRBV19
J gene: TRBJ1-5

CDR3 protein: CASSSESWEGRNEQFF
CDR3 DNA: TGTGCCAGCAGTTCCGAATCGTGGGAGGGCCGCAATGAGCAGTTCTTC
D gene: TRBD2
clone size: .
V gene: TRBV6-5
J gene: TRBJ2-1

CDR3 protein: CASSLQGHPYEQYF
CDR3 DNA: TGTGCCAGCAGTTTGCAGGGACACCCCTACGAGCAGTACTTC
D gene: .
clone size: few
V gene: TRBV27
J gene: TRBJ2-7

CDR3 protein: CASSQGPGQYF
CDR3 DNA: TGTGCCAGCAGCCAAGGCCCGGGGCAGTACTTC
D gene: .
clone size: .
V gene: TRBV4-2
J gene: TRBJ2-7

CDR3 protein: CSVSTPSEQYF
CDR3 DNA: TGCAGCGTCTCGACCCCTAGCGAGCAGTACTTC
D gene: .
clone size: .
V gene: TRBV29-1
J gene: TRBJ2-7

CDR3 protein: CASSYGTGGLEGYTF
CDR3 DNA: TGTGCCAGCAGCTACGGGACAGGGGGCCTTGAGGGCTACACCTTC
D gene: TRBD1
clone size: .
V gene: TRBV7-2
J gene: TRBJ1-2

CDR3 protein: CASSLTGGYEQYF
CDR3 DNA: TGTGCCAGCAGCTTAACAGGTGGCTACGAGCAGTACTTC
D gene: .
clone size: .
V gene: TRBV7-9
J gene: TRBJ2-7

CDR3 protein: CAWIVRGIAGDSYNEQFF
CDR3 DNA: TGTGCCTGGATCGTTCGGGGAATAGCGGGGGACTCCTACAATGAGCAGTTCTTC
D gene: TRBD2
clone size: .
V gene: TRBV30
J gene: TRBJ2-1

CDR3 protein: CASRPGEDVGNTIYF
CDR3 DNA: TGCGCCAGCAGGCCCGGGGAGGATGTTGGAAACACCATATATTTT
D gene: .
clone size: .
V gene: TRBV10-1
J gene: TRBJ1-3

CDR3 protein: CASSLAPGGSLYEQYF
CDR3 DNA: TGTGCCAGCAGCTTAGCCCCAGGGGGCTCGCTCTACGAGCAGTACTTC
D gene: TRBD1
clone size: .
V gene: TRBV7-8
J gene: TRBJ2-7

CDR3 protein: CASSDTGAYNQPQHF
CDR3 DNA: TGTGCCAGCAGCGACACAGGGGCGTACAATCAGCCCCAGCATTTT
D gene: TRBD1
clone size: .
V gene: TRBV7-9
J gene: TRBJ1-5

CDR3 protein: CSVENRGTSGGPNEQFF
CDR3 DNA: TGCAGCGTTGAAAATCGCGGGACTAGCGGGGGACCCAATGAGCAGTTCTTC
D gene: TRBD2
clone size: once
V gene: TRBV29-1
J gene: TRBJ2-1

CDR3 protein: CASSPYGGFSGNTIYF
CDR3 DNA: TGTGCCAGCAGCCCTTACGGGGGATTCTCTGGAAACACCATATATTTT
D gene: .
clone size: few
V gene: TRBV11-2
J gene: TRBJ1-3

CDR3 protein: CASRGIRGNNEQFF
CDR3 DNA: TGCGCCAGCAGGGGGATCAGGGGGAACAATGAGCAGTTCTTC
D gene: TRBD1
clone size: once
V gene: TRBV5-1
J gene: TRBJ2-1

CDR3 protein: CASSLVGETQYF
CDR3 DNA: TGCGCCAGCAGCTTGGTCGGGGAGACCCAGTACTTC
D gene: .
clone size: .
V gene: TRBV5-1
J gene: TRBJ2-5

CDR3 protein: CASTLALAGGDTQYF
CDR3 DNA: TGTGCCAGCACCCTAGCCTTAGCGGGGGGGGATACGCAGTATTTT
D gene: TRBD2
clone size: few
V gene: TRBV6-1
J gene: TRBJ2-3

CDR3 protein: CASSAGQGTTIYF
CDR3 DNA: TGTGCCAGCAGCGCGGGACAGGGGACGACCATATATTTT
D gene: TRBD1
clone size: .
V gene: TRBV5-4
J gene: TRBJ1-3

CDR3 protein: CATSSREGSSYEQYF
CDR3 DNA: TGTGCCACCAGCTCGAGAGAGGGCAGTTCCTACGAGCAGTACTTC
D gene: .
clone size: .
V gene: TRBV15
J gene: TRBJ2-7

CDR3 protein: CASSQGDNSPLHF
CDR3 DNA: TGTGCCAGCAGCCAGGGTGATAATTCACCCCTCCACTTT
D gene: .
clone size: .
V gene: TRBV28
J gene: TRBJ1-6

CDR3 protein: CASSLGRSGANVLTF
CDR3 DNA: TGTGCCAGCAGCTTAGGCAGGTCTGGGGCCAACGTCCTGACTTTC
D gene: .
clone size: once
V gene: TRBV13
J gene: TRBJ2-6

CDR3 protein: CASSPSELLAKNIQYF
CDR3 DNA: TGTGCCAGCAGCCCGAGTGAGCTCCTAGCCAAAAACATTCAGTACTTC
D gene: .
clone size: .
V gene: TRBV7-6
J gene: TRBJ2-4

CDR3 protein: CASCPGLASYEQYF
CDR3 DNA: TGCGCCAGCTGCCCGGGACTAGCGAGCTACGAGCAGTACTTC
D gene: TRBD2
clone size: .
V gene: TRBV5-1
J gene: TRBJ2-7

CDR3 protein: CASSRAQGRDTEAFF
CDR3 DNA: TGTGCCAGCAGCCGTGCACAGGGGCGGGACACTGAAGCTTTCTTT
D gene: TRBD1
clone size: .
V gene: TRBV7-6
J gene: TRBJ1-1

CDR3 protein: CASSQEFADLAEAFF
CDR3 DNA: TGTGCCAGCAGCCAAGAATTCGCAGATTTGGCTGAAGCTTTCTTT
D gene: .
clone size: .
V gene: TRBV14
J gene: TRBJ1-1

CDR3 protein: CASSAGQSKVTGELFF
CDR3 DNA: TGTGCCAGCAGCGCCGGACAGTCAAAGGTTACCGGGGAGCTGTTTTTT
D gene: .
clone size: .
V gene: TRBV9
J gene: TRBJ2-2

CDR3 protein: CASKIRGQRAEAFF
CDR3 DNA: TGTGCCAGTAAAATAAGGGGGCAGAGGGCTGAAGCTTTCTTT
D gene: TRBD1
clone size: .
V gene: TRBV19
J gene: TRBJ1-1

CDR3 protein: CAISGGSARSYTF
CDR3 DNA: TGTGCCATCTCGGGGGGCTCGGCCAGGAGCTACACCTTC
D gene: .
clone size: .
V gene: TRBV28
J gene: TRBJ1-2

CDR3 protein: CASSPQGKNTGELFF
CDR3 DNA: TGTGCCAGCAGTCCCCAGGGGAAGAACACCGGGGAGCTGTTTTTT
D gene: .
clone size: .
V gene: TRBV2
J gene: TRBJ2-2

CDR3 protein: CASNPNGGGNGYTF
CDR3 DNA: TGTGCCAGCAATCCTAATGGGGGGGGAAATGGCTACACCTTC
D gene: .
clone size: few
V gene: TRBV6-1
J gene: TRBJ1-2

CDR3 protein: CATSTQMNTGELFF
CDR3 DNA: TGTGCCACCAGCACCCAGATGAACACCGGGGAGCTGTTTTTT
D gene: .
clone size: .
V gene: TRBV15
J gene: TRBJ2-2

CDR3 protein: CAWSPLALETQYF
CDR3 DNA: TGTGCCTGGAGTCCCCTAGCGCTGGAGACCCAGTACTTC
D gene: .
clone size: .
V gene: TRBV30
J gene: TRBJ2-5

CDR3 protein: CASSTRQGNEQFF
CDR3 DNA: TGTGCCAGCAGCACCCGACAGGGCAATGAGCAGTTCTTC
D gene: TRBD1
clone size: .
V gene: TRBV7-9
J gene: TRBJ2-1